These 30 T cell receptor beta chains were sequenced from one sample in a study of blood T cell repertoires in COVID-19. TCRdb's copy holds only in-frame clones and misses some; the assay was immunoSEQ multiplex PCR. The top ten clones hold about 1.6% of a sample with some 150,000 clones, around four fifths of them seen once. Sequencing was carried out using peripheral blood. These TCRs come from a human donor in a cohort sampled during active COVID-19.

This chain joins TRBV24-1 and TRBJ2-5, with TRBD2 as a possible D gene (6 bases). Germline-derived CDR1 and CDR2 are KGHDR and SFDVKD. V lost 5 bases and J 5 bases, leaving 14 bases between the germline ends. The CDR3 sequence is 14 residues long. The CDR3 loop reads CATSVGGAWETQYF. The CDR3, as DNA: TGTGCCACCAGTGTGGGGGGAGCATGGGAGACCCAGTACTTC.

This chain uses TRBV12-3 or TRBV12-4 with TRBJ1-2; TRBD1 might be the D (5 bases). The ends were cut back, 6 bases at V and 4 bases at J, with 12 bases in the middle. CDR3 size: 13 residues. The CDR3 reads CASSPQASYGYTF. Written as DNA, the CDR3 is TGTGCCAGCAGCCCACAGGCCAGCTATGGCTACACCTTC.

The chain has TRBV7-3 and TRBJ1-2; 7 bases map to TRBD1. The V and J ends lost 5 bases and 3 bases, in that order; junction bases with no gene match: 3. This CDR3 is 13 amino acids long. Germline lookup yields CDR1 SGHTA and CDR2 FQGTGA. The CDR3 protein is CASSPDRDYGYTF. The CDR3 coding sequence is TGTGCCAGCAGCCCCGACAGGGACTATGGCTACACCTTC.

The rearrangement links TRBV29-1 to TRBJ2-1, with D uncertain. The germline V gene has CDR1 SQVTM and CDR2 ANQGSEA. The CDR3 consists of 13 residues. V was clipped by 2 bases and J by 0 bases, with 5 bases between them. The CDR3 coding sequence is TGCAGCGTTGAACGGTCCTCCTACAATGAGCAGTTCTTC. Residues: CSVERSSYNEQFF.

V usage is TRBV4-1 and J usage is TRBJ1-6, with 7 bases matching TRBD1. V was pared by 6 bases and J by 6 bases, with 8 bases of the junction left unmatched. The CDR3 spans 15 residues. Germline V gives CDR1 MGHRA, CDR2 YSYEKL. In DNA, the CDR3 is TGCGCCAGCAGGGACCTCCGGGACAGTAATTCACCCCTCCACTTT. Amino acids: CASRDLRDSNSPLHF.

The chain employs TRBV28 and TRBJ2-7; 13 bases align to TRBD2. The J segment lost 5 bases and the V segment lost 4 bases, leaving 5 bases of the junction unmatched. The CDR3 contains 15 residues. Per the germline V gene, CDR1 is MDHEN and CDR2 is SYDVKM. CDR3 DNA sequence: TGTGCCAGCAGTTCATCCGGGACTAGCGGGAACGAGCAGTACTTC. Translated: CASSSSGTSGNEQYF.

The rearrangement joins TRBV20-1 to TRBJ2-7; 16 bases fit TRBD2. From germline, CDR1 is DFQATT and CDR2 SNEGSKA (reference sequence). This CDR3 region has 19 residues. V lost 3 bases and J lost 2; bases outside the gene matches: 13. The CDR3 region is CSASRPIPGLAGGTYEQYF. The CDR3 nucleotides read TGCAGTGCTAGTCGGCCCATACCGGGACTAGCGGGGGGGACCTACGAGCAGTACTTC.

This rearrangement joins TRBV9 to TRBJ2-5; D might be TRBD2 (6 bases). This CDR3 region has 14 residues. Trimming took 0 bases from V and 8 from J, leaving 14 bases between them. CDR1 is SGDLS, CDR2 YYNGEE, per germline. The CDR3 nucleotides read TGTGCCAGCAGCGTAGAGTGGACTACCTCAACCCAGTACTTC. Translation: CASSVEWTTSTQYF.

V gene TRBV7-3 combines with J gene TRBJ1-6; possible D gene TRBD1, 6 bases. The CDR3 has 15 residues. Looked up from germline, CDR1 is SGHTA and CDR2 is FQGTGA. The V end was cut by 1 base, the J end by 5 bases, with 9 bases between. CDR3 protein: CASSLKAGDNSPLHF. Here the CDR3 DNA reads TGTGCCAGCAGCTTAAAGGCAGGGGATAATTCACCCCTCCACTTT.

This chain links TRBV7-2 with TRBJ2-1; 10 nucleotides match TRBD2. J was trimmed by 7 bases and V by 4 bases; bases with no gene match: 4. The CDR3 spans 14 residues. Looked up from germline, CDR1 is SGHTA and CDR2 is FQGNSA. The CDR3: CASSSLLAGNEQFF. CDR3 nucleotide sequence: TGTGCCAGCAGCTCATTACTAGCGGGAAATGAGCAGTTCTTC.

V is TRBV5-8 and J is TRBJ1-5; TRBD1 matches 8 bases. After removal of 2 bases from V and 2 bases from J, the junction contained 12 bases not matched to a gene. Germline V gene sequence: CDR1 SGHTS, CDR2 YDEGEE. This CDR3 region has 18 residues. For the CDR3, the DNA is TGTGCCAGCAGCTTATTGAGGTCAGGGGGCCTAGGCAATCAGCCCCAGCATTTT. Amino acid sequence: CASSLLRSGGLGNQPQHF.

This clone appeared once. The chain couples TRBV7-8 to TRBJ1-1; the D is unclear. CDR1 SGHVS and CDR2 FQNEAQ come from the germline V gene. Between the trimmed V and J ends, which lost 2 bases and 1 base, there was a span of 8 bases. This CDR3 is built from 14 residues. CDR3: CASSLLSTNTEAFF. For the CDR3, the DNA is TGTGCCAGCAGCTTATTGAGCACGAACACTGAAGCTTTCTTT.

CDR3 loop: CASSFRVGNSPLHF. The CDR3, as DNA: TGTGCCAGCAGCTTTCGAGTCGGGAATTCACCCCTCCACTTT. The V and J genes are TRBV7-2 and TRBJ1-6; unclear D gene. V lost 3 bases and J lost 7, with 10 bases in between. The CDR3 contains 14 residues. Per the germline V gene, CDR1 is SGHTA and CDR2 is FQGNSA.

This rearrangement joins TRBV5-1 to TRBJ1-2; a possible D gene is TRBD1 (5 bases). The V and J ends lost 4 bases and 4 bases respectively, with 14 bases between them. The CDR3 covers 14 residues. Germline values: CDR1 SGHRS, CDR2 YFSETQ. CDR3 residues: CASSRRGRGYGYTF. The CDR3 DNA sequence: TGCGCCAGCAGCCGGCGGGGAAGGGGCTATGGCTACACCTTC.

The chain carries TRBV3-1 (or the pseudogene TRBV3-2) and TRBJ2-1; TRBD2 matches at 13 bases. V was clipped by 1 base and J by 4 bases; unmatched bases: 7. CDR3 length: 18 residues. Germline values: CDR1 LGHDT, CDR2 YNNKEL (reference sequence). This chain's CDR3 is CASSQAGGGLAGYNEQFF. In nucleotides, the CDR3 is TGTGCCAGCAGCCAAGCTGGGGGGGGACTAGCGGGGTACAATGAGCAGTTCTTC.

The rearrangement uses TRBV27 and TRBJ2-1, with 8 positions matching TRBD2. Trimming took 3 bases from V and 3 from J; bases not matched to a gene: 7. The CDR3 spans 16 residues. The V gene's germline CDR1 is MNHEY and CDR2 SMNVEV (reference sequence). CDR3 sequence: CASSLGLGAFYNEQFF. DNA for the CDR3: TGTGCCAGCAGTTTGGGACTAGGAGCATTCTACAATGAGCAGTTCTTC.

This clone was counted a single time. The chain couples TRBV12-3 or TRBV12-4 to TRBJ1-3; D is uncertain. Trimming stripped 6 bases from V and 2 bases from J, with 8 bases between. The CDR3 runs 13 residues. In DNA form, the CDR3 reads TGTGCCAGCAGAAGGACTACTGGAAACACCATATATTTT. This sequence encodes CASRRTTGNTIYF.

Here the CDR3 DNA reads TGCAGCGTTGAAGGAATCGGGAACACTGAAGCTTTCTTT. It yields the protein CSVEGIGNTEAFF. This chain links TRBV29-1 with TRBJ1-1; unclear D gene. Germline CDR1 and CDR2: SQVTM and ANQGSEA. The CDR3 runs to 13 residues. Deletions cut 1 base from V and 1 base from J, with 7 bases between.

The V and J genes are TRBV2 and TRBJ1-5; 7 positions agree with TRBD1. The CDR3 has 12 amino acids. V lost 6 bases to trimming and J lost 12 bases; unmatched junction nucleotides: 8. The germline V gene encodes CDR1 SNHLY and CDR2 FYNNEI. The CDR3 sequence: CASSSTGRGQHF. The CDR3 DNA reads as TGTGCCAGCAGCTCGACAGGGCGAGGCCAGCATTTT.

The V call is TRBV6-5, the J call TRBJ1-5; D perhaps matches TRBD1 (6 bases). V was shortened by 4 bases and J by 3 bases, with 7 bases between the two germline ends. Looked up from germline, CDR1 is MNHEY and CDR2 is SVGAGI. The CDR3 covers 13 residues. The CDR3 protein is CASSWTVNQPQHF. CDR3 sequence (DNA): TGTGCCAGCAGTTGGACAGTCAATCAGCCCCAGCATTTT.

CDR3 residues: CASSRGQDRTQYF. The CDR3 DNA is TGTGCCAGCAGCCGGGGACAGGACCGGACCCAGTACTTC. V gene TRBV7-3 combines with J gene TRBJ2-5; 8 bases are shared with TRBD1. The germline V gene encodes CDR1 SGHTA and CDR2 FQGTGA. This CDR3 spans 13 amino acids. J lost 7 bases, V lost 5 bases, and 6 bases had no gene match.

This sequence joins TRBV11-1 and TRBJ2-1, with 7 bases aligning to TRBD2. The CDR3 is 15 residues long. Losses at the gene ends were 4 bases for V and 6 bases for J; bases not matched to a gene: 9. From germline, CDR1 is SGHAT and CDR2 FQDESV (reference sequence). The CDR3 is CASSYEGGLGNEQFF. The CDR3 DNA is TGTGCCAGCAGCTATGAGGGAGGGCTCGGCAATGAGCAGTTCTTC.

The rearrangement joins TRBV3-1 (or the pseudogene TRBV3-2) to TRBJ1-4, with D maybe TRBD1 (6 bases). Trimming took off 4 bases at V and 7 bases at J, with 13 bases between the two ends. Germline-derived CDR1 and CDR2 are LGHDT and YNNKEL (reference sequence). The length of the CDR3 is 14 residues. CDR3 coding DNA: TGTGCCAGCAGCCTGGGGGGGGGCAGTGAAAAACTGTTTTTT. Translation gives CASSLGGGSEKLFF.

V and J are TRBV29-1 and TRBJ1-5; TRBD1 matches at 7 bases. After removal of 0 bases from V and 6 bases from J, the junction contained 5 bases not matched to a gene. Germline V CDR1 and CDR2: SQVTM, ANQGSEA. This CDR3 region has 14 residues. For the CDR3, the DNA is TGCAGCGTTGAAGAACAGGGGAACGGTCAGCCCCAGCATTTT. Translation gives CSVEEQGNGQPQHF. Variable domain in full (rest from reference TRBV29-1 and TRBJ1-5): SAVISQKPSRDICQRGTSLTIQCQVDSQVTMMFWYRQQPGQSLTLIATANQGSEATYESGFVIDKFPISRPNLTFSTLTVSNMSPEDSSIYLCSVEEQGNGQPQHFGDGTRLSIL.

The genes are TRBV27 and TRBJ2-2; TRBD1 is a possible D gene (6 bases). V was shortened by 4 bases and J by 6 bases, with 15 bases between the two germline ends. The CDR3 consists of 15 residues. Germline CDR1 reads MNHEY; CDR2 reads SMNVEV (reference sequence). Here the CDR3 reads CASSSGTNRAGELFF. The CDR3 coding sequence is TGTGCCAGCAGTTCGGGGACAAACCGGGCCGGGGAGCTGTTTTTT.

In nucleotides, the CDR3 is TGTGCCAGCAGCATTGGACAGGGTATCCACGAGCAGTACTTC. This codes for CASSIGQGIHEQYF. This rearrangement joins TRBV7-6 to TRBJ2-7; 8 bases fit TRBD1. CDR1 is SGHVS, CDR2 FNYEAQ, per germline. Trimming removed 5 bases from V and 5 bases from J; junction bases left unmatched: 8. This CDR3 is 14 amino acids long.

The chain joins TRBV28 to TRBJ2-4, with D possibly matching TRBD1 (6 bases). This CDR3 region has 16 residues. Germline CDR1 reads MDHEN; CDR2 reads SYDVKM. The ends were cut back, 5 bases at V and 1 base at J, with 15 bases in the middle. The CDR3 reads CASSRPGVGAKNIQYF. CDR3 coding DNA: TGTGCCAGCAGTCGTCCAGGGGTGGGGGCCAAAAACATTCAGTACTTC.

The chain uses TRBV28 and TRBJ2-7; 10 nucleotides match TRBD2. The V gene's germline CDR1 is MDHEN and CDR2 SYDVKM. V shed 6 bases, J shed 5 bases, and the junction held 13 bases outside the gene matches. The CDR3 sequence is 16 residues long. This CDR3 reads CASSIGGTSVAHEQYF. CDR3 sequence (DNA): TGTGCCAGCAGCATTGGGGGGACTAGCGTTGCCCACGAGCAGTACTTC.

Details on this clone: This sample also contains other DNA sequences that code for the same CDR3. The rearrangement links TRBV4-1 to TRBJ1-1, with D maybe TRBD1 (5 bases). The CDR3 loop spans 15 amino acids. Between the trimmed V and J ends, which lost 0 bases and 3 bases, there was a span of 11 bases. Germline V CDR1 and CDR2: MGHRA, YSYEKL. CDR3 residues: CASSQDPGRDTEAFF. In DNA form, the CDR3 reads TGCGCCAGCAGCCAAGATCCAGGGAGGGACACTGAAGCTTTCTTT.

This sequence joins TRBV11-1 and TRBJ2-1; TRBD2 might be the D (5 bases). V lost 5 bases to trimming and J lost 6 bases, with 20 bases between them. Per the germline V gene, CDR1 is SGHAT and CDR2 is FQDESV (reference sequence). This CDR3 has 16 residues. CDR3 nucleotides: TGTGCCAGCAGCCCCAGGTTATCTAAGGCGGGCAATGAGCAGTTCTTC. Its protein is CASSPRLSKAGNEQFF.